The 20 T cell receptor beta chains reported below all come from one sample, sequenced in a study of cytomegalovirus exposure and HLA in healthy donors. It was with 60 Vbeta and 13 Jbeta primers that the PCR ran. TCRdb's table, derived via immunoSEQ multiplex PCR, lists solely in-frame clones and lacks some. The table lists approximately 76,000 clones, over 65% of them singletons. Material for sequencing was PBMCs. These receptors were collected from a woman between 40 and 50 years old in good health and CMV-seropositive.

The CDR3 nucleotides read TGTGCCACCAGCACACGGAATCTAGCGGAGCGCACAGATACGCAGTATTTT. Translation gives CATSTRNLAERTDTQYF. V gene TRBV15 combines with J gene TRBJ2-3, with 7 bases fitting TRBD2. The V and J ends lost 4 bases and 1 base, in that order; junction bases with no gene match: 11. The length of the CDR3 is 17 residues. Germline CDR1 LNHNV, CDR2 YYDKDF (reference sequence).

The rearrangement joins TRBV19 to TRBJ2-1; weak D call: TRBD2 (5 bases). The CDR3 has 14 residues. Trimming took 5 bases from V and 3 from J, leaving 11 bases between them. CDR1 LNHDA and CDR2 SQIVND come from the germline V gene (reference sequence). The CDR3 nucleotides read TGTGCCAGTAGTCTCCAGCGGAGCTACAATGAGCAGTTCTTC. Translation gives CASSLQRSYNEQFF.

J is TRBJ2-7 and V is TRBV18, with D tentatively TRBD2 (5 bases). Trimming removed 0 bases from V and 3 bases from J, with 9 bases in between. This CDR3 comprises 14 residues. Germline V gives CDR1 KGHSH, CDR2 LQKENI. Here the CDR3 reads CASSPPPGNYEQYF. The CDR3 DNA follows: TGTGCCAGCTCACCACCCCCGGGAAACTACGAGCAGTACTTC.

In the case of this clone: Other DNA variants within this sample encode the same CDR3. The gene calls are TRBV7-9 and TRBJ1-2; D is ambiguous. CDR1 and CDR2 (germline): SEHNR, FQNEAQ (reference sequence). V was trimmed by 2 bases and J by 0 bases, leaving 7 bases between them. The CDR3 totals 14 residues. As DNA, the CDR3 is TGTGCCAGCAGCTTAACCGGGACTAACTATGGCTACACCTTC. Its translation: CASSLTGTNYGYTF.

In this sample, this clone turned up once. The genes are TRBV4-1 and TRBJ2-7, with a weak D call TRBD1 (5 bases). Trimming took 3 bases from V and 3 from J, leaving 9 bases between them. The germline V gene encodes CDR1 MGHRA and CDR2 YSYEKL. This CDR3 comprises 13 residues. The CDR3 DNA reads as TGCGCCAGCAGCCAGGTCCAGGGCTACGAGCAGTACTTC. Translation gives CASSQVQGYEQYF.

V is TRBV4-3 and J is TRBJ1-4; D gene unclear. Looked up from germline, CDR1 is LGHNA and CDR2 is YSLEER. The CDR3 contains 16 residues. Trimming stripped 1 base from V and 0 bases from J, with 9 bases between. CDR3 region: CASSQVFRATNEKLFF. In nucleotides, the CDR3 is TGCGCCAGCAGCCAAGTATTCCGGGCAACTAATGAAAAACTGTTTTTT.

The rearrangement uses TRBV29-1 and TRBJ2-1, with D possibly being TRBD1 (5 bases). Trimming left V 3 bases short and J 5 bases short, with 14 bases between. Looked up from germline, CDR1 is SQVTM and CDR2 is ANQGSEA. This CDR3 spans 14 amino acids. The CDR3: CSVDVARVDNEQFF. The CDR3 DNA follows: TGCAGCGTTGACGTTGCCAGGGTTGACAATGAGCAGTTCTTC.

This chain uses TRBV9 with TRBJ1-2, with D uncertain. Trimming cost V 1 base and J 11 bases, with 15 bases left between them. There are 13 residues in the CDR3. The germline CDR1 and CDR2 sequences are SGDLS and YYNGEE. The CDR3 reads CASSVTEQTTYTF. CDR3 DNA: TGTGCCAGCAGCGTAACAGAACAGACGACGTACACCTTC.

The V and J genes are TRBV6-5 and TRBJ2-1; TRBD1 aligns across 7 bases. The CDR3 contains 13 residues. CDR1 is MNHEY, CDR2 SVGAGI, per germline. Trimming removed 5 bases from V and 6 bases from J; junction bases left unmatched: 4. For the CDR3, the DNA is TGTGCCAGCAGTAGCAACAGGGGCAATGAGCAGTTCTTC. It specifies CASSSNRGNEQFF.

The V call is TRBV20-1, the J call TRBJ2-1, with D unclear. The CDR3 has 11 amino acids. Germline V gene data show CDR1 as DFQATT and CDR2 as SNEGSKA (reference sequence). Trimming removed 5 bases at V and 7 bases at J, with 9 bases between. CDR3 loop: CSALNRNEQFF. Written as DNA, the CDR3 is TGCAGTGCTTTGAACAGAAATGAGCAGTTCTTC.

This clone was observed once. The chain links TRBV18 to TRBJ2-5; no clear D gene. Trimming cost V 6 bases and J 4 bases, with 12 bases left between them. Germline V gene lookup returns CDR1 KGHSH and CDR2 LQKENI. This CDR3 region has 13 residues. DNA for the CDR3: TGTGCCAGCTCCCCCGATAGATTAGAGACCCAGTACTTC. Translation: CASSPDRLETQYF.

The chain couples TRBV10-3 to TRBJ1-1; D is unclear. Trimming pared 3 bases from V and 2 bases from J, leaving 16 bases between. Germline V gene lookup returns CDR1 ENHRY and CDR2 SYGVKD. This CDR3 has 16 amino acids. The CDR3 coding sequence is TGTGCCATCAGTGATAGATCTTCTCCTGAAAACACTGAAGCTTTCTTT. Translation gives CAISDRSSPENTEAFF.

This clone was seen ten or more times. This rearrangement joins TRBV7-6 to TRBJ1-3, with D possibly TRBD1 on 6 matching bases. Germline CDR1 SGHVS, CDR2 FNYEAQ. This CDR3 comprises 16 residues. V was cut by 1 base and J by 0 bases, with 10 bases left in between. The CDR3 DNA is TGTGCCAGCAGCTTAGGTTGGGGGCCCTCTGGAAACACCATATATTTT. Translated, it gives CASSLGWGPSGNTIYF.

The chain recombines TRBV9 with TRBJ2-5; 7 nucleotides line up with TRBD2. Germline CDR1 SGDLS, CDR2 YYNGEE. V was pared by 0 bases and J by 1 base, with 6 bases of the junction left unmatched. The CDR3 has 16 residues. CDR3 DNA: TGTGCCAGCAGCGTAGGGGTCTCTAGCGGCCAAGAGACCCAGTACTTC. Translation gives CASSVGVSSGQETQYF.

The rearrangement uses TRBV6-6 and TRBJ1-1; D gene unclear. Germline CDR1 reads MNHNY; CDR2 reads SVGAGI (reference sequence). The length of the CDR3 is 14 residues. V was pared by 5 bases and J by 8 bases, with 18 bases between. CDR3 protein: CASSAPNEVREAFF. The DNA of the CDR3 is TGTGCCAGCAGTGCTCCCAACGAGGTCAGAGAAGCTTTCTTT.

V gene TRBV11-2 combines with J gene TRBJ2-7; 11 bases fit TRBD2. The CDR3 totals 15 residues. With V trimmed by 5 bases and J by 0 bases, 3 bases remained unmatched. CDR1 is SGHAT and CDR2 is FQNNGV in the germline V gene. This CDR3 reads CASSVTSGSSYEQYF. The CDR3 coding sequence is TGTGCCAGCAGCGTAACTAGCGGGAGCTCCTACGAGCAGTACTTC.

V and J are TRBV29-1 and TRBJ2-3, with 9 bases identical to TRBD1. CDR1 and CDR2 from the germline V gene are SQVTM and ANQGSEA. The CDR3 has 13 residues. J was trimmed by 4 bases and V by 4 bases; bases with no gene match: 3. CDR3 residues: CSVGDRVADTQYF. The CDR3 coding sequence is TGCAGCGTTGGGGACAGGGTCGCAGATACGCAGTATTTT.

This chain uses TRBV10-3 with TRBJ1-4, with 8 bases aligning to TRBD1. V trimming: 0 bases; J trimming: 13 bases; junction bases outside the gene matches: 13. Looked up from germline, CDR1 is ENHRY and CDR2 is SYGVKD. The CDR3 has 16 residues. The CDR3 DNA sequence: TGTGCCATCAGTGAGTCGATTACCGACAGGGGAGAAGGACTGTTTTTT. As protein: CAISESITDRGEGLFF.

This clone has a handful of counts. The genes are TRBV28 and TRBJ2-2, with TRBD1 as a possible D gene (6 bases). The germline V gene encodes CDR1 MDHEN and CDR2 SYDVKM. V was pared by 1 base and J by 1 base, with 10 bases between. CDR3 size: 16 residues. The DNA of the CDR3 is TGTGCCAGCAGTTTATATGCACAGGGGAACACCGGGGAGCTGTTTTTT. Protein sequence: CASSLYAQGNTGELFF.

The genes are TRBV4-1 and TRBJ1-2, with D hard to call. This CDR3 spans 17 amino acids. Germline CDR1 and CDR2: MGHRA and YSYEKL. V lost 0 bases and J lost 4, with 18 bases in between. The CDR3 coding sequence is TGCGCCAGCAGCCAAGAACAAGGCTTCGCAGGTCGCTATGGCTACACCTTC. This codes for CASSQEQGFAGRYGYTF.